The sequence of this TCR beta chain was determined in a study of blood T cell repertoires in COVID-19. Study-level background: Sites in the United States, Italy and Spain provided acute and convalescent COVID-19 samples. In each case, the material was cDNA or gDNA derived from T cells, B-cell-depleted T cells, or PBMCs.

As originally analysed: How many nucleated cells were present was estimated from reference gene primer amplification. Sequencing used immunoSEQ multiplex PCR; TCRdb keeps in-frame clones, though not all of them. V, J and clone size reflect that table, while D and trimming were determined from the DNA. The sample has around 72,000 clones; roughly four fifths are singletons. V was shortened by 4 bases and J by 0 bases, with 8 bases between the two germline ends. This CDR3 has 14 amino acids. Germline-derived CDR1 and CDR2 are SGHNT and YYREEE (reference sequence). The chain has TRBV5-4 and TRBJ2-1; possible D gene TRBD2, 5 bases. The receptor's source is a woman aged 70-85 years with acute or convalescent COVID-19. Sequencing was performed on peripheral blood. The CDR3 sequence is CASSRGGSYNEQFF. The DNA for the CDR3 is TGTGCCAGCAGCCGAGGAGGCTCCTACAATGAGCAGTTCTTC.